The rows below give T cell receptor beta chains drawn from one sample of a study of blood T cell repertoires in COVID-19. The protocol was immunoSEQ multiplex PCR, while the TCRdb copy is restricted to in-frame clones and leaves out a portion. The sample contains about 120,000 clones, about 80% of which appear only once. The sequenced sample consisted of peripheral blood. The receptors were sampled from a man between 65 and 85 years old with active or convalescent COVID-19. Both conserved end residues are part of each CDR3. D genes are given only for firm matches. Size is omitted from some rows. Given values are once, few, many or a class for expanded clones.

clone_size,d_call,v_call,j_call,cdr3_aa,cdr3_nt
-,TRBD2,TRBV6-2/TRBV6-3,TRBJ2-1,CASSYSGTSGNNEQFF,TGTGCCAGCAGTTACAGCGGGACTAGCGGCAACAATGAGCAGTTCTTC
-,-,TRBV19,TRBJ1-2,CASSRSGTARQLYGYTF,TGTGCCAGTAGTAGAAGCGGGACGGCTAGACAACTCTATGGCTACACCTTC
-,TRBD1,TRBV5-1,TRBJ1-1,CASSLGTGGAGTEAFF,TGCGCCAGCAGCCTAGGGACAGGGGGCGCGGGCACTGAAGCTTTCTTT
few,TRBD1,TRBV9,TRBJ2-2,CASRETGGTGELFF,TGTGCCAGCAGAGAGACAGGGGGTACCGGGGAGCTGTTTTTT
-,TRBD2,TRBV11-2,TRBJ2-1,CASSWGLAGNEQFF,TGTGCCAGCAGCTGGGGACTAGCCGGAAATGAGCAGTTCTTC
-,TRBD1,TRBV30,TRBJ1-2,CAWKLGGPGGESGYTF,TGTGCCTGGAAACTAGGGGGTCCAGGGGGCGAGTCTGGCTACACCTTC
-,TRBD2,TRBV6-2/TRBV6-3,TRBJ2-1,CASSYSQLAGVYNEQFF,TGTGCCAGCAGTTACTCCCAGCTAGCGGGGGTTTACAATGAGCAGTTCTTC
-,TRBD1,TRBV12-5,TRBJ2-2,CASGLQGALNTGELFF,TGTGCTAGTGGATTACAGGGGGCCTTGAACACCGGGGAGCTGTTTTTT
once,-,TRBV11-2,TRBJ1-4,CASSLTGPLSTNEKLFF,TGTGCCAGCAGCTTAACAGGGCCCCTTTCAACTAATGAAAAACTGTTTTTT
-,-,TRBV13,TRBJ2-7,CASKNRETYEQYF,TGTGCCAGCAAAAACAGGGAAACTTACGAGCAGTACTTC
few,-,TRBV7-2,TRBJ1-2,CASSSDIYGYTF,TGTGCCAGCAGCTCCGACATCTATGGCTACACCTTC
-,-,TRBV12-5,TRBJ1-1,CASGAHRDLGTEAFF,TGTGCTAGTGGTGCTCACAGGGATTTGGGCACTGAAGCTTTCTTT
-,TRBD2,TRBV7-2,TRBJ2-7,CASSGTPGLGSHEQYF,TGTGCCAGCAGCGGCACGCCGGGACTAGGGTCCCACGAGCAGTACTTC
-,TRBD1,TRBV13,TRBJ1-6,CASSLVGQGNSPLHF,TGTGCCAGCAGCTTAGTGGGACAGGGAAATTCACCCCTCCACTTT
-,TRBD2,TRBV2,TRBJ2-6,CASKAGYGANVLTF,TGTGCCAGCAAAGCGGGGTACGGGGCCAACGTCCTGACTTTC
few,TRBD2,TRBV6-2/TRBV6-3,TRBJ2-1,CASSWGLAGGDNEQFF,TGTGCCAGCAGTTGGGGACTAGCGGGGGGGGACAATGAGCAGTTCTTC
-,-,TRBV6-1,TRBJ2-7,CASSDRGLSYEQYF,TGTGCCAGCAGTGACAGGGGTCTCTCCTACGAGCAGTACTTC
once,-,TRBV28,TRBJ1-5,CASSFTGTYYSNQPQHF,TGTGCCAGCAGTTTCACCGGGACATATTATAGCAATCAGCCCCAGCATTTT